Below are 32 T cell receptor beta chains sequenced from a single sample in a study of cytomegalovirus exposure and HLA in healthy donors. Amplification used 60 Vbeta primers and 13 Jbeta primers. Clones were read by immunoSEQ multiplex PCR, and TCRdb kept only the in-frame ones, dropping some. There are 100,000 to 150,000 clones in the sample; roughly three quarters occur only once, and about 1.4% lies in the top ten. The sample comprised PBMCs. These receptors were obtained from a woman between 35 and 50 years old in good health and CMV-seronegative.

In its sample, this clone was seen a few times. The V gene is TRBV30, the J gene TRBJ1-2; D is uncertain. The CDR3 is 15 amino acids. Trimming removed 3 bases at V and 5 bases at J, with 19 bases between. Looked up from germline, CDR1 is GTSNPN and CDR2 is SVGIG (reference sequence). CDR3 in amino acids: CAWRKETPVRYGYTF. The CDR3 bases are TGTGCCTGGAGGAAAGAAACCCCGGTTCGGTATGGCTACACCTTC.

The chain recombines TRBV25-1 with TRBJ1-3, with a weak D call TRBD1 (6 bases). Germline V gene lookup returns CDR1 MGHDK and CDR2 SYGVNS. V gave up 4 bases and J gave up 1 base, with 11 bases separating them. The CDR3 totals 15 residues. The CDR3 sequence: CASSAHRVSGNTIYF. The CDR3 region has the DNA TGTGCCAGCAGTGCCCACAGGGTATCTGGAAACACCATATATTTT. Full variable domain (missing parts from reference TRBV25-1 and TRBJ1-3): EADIYQTPRYLVIGTGKKITLECSQTMGHDKMYWYQQDPGMELHLIHYSYGVNSTEKGDLSSESTVSRIRTEHFPLTLESARPSHTSQYLCASSAHRVSGNTIYFGEGSWLTVV.

The V gene is TRBV5-4, the J gene TRBJ2-5; possibly TRBD2 for D (6 bases). The CDR3 runs to 16 residues. Germline-derived CDR1 and CDR2 are SGHNT and YYREEE (reference sequence). With 4 bases removed from V and 0 bases from J, the gap between germline ends came to 16 bases. The chain's CDR3 is CASSRGGPTDQETQYF. CDR3 sequence (DNA): TGTGCCAGCAGCCGGGGAGGCCCTACGGACCAAGAGACCCAGTACTTC.

J is TRBJ1-1 and V is TRBV20-1, with D perhaps matching TRBD1 (5 bases). With 6 bases removed from V and 5 bases from J, the gap between germline ends came to 10 bases. The CDR3 is 11 residues long. CDR1 is DFQATT and CDR2 is SNEGSKA in the germline V gene (reference sequence). The DNA of the CDR3 is TGCAGTGCGCTCGGGACTACTGAAGCTTTCTTT. This codes for CSALGTTEAFF.

This clone was observed a single time. The chain is built from TRBV6-5 and TRBJ1-5, with D possibly TRBD1 on 5 matching bases. V was cut by 2 bases and J by 5 bases, with 10 bases left in between. The CDR3 contains 14 residues. Per the germline V gene, CDR1 is MNHEY and CDR2 is SVGAGI. The CDR3 protein is CASSYRRGDQPQHF. The CDR3, as DNA: TGTGCCAGCAGTTACCGCCGGGGGGATCAGCCCCAGCATTTT.

The chain joins TRBV6-4 to TRBJ2-1; TRBD2 agrees at 7 bases. The CDR3 totals 17 residues. Trimming at V came to 3 bases and at J to 0 bases, leaving 8 bases not matched to a gene. Per germline, CDR1 MRHNA and CDR2 SNTAGT. In nucleotides, the CDR3 is TGTGCCAGCAGTGAAAGGGCTGGCGGGAGCTCCTACAATGAGCAGTTCTTC. It encodes CASSERAGGSSYNEQFF.

This chain uses TRBV4-2 with TRBJ2-1, with TRBD1 matching 10 bases. This CDR3 region has 21 residues. Germline V gene lookup returns CDR1 LGHNA and CDR2 YNFKEQ. The trim removed 0 bases at V and 0 bases at J, leaving 14 bases unmatched. The CDR3 protein is CASSQDRGTGAWKSSYNEQFF. The DNA of the CDR3 is TGTGCCAGCAGCCAAGATAGGGGGACAGGGGCGTGGAAGAGCTCCTACAATGAGCAGTTCTTC.

This rearrangement joins TRBV5-1 to TRBJ1-1, with 7 bases matching TRBD1. The germline CDR1 and CDR2 sequences are SGHRS and YFSETQ. CDR3 size: 15 residues. Trimming took 0 bases from V and 4 from J; bases not matched to a gene: 6. The chain's CDR3 is CASSLGDRASTEAFF. The CDR3 DNA follows: TGCGCCAGCAGCTTGGGAGACAGGGCGAGCACTGAAGCTTTCTTT.

A word on this clone: A much bigger clone sits one base away, suggesting this may be a read error. The chain has TRBV25-1 and TRBJ1-1; 8 bases line up with TRBD1. Germline values: CDR1 MGHDK, CDR2 SYGVNS. After removal of 3 bases from V and 1 base from J, the junction contained 1 base not matched to a gene. The CDR3 has 14 residues. The CDR3 here is CASSDDRGNTEAFF. The DNA of the CDR3 is TGTGCCAGCAGTGACGACAGGGGGAACACTGAAGCTTTCTTT. The full variable domain, rest sourced from reference TRBV25-1 and TRBJ1-1, is EADIYQTPRYLVIGTGKKITLECSQTMGHDKMYWYQQDPGMELHLIHYSYGVNSTEKGDLSSESTVSRIRTEHFPLTLESARPSHTSQYLCASSDDRGNTEAFFGQGTRLTVV.

The rearrangement uses TRBV5-1 and TRBJ1-3; perhaps TRBD1 as D (6 bases). V was cut by 3 bases and J by 3 bases, with 13 bases left in between. The germline V gene encodes CDR1 SGHRS and CDR2 YFSETQ. CDR3 length equals 15 residues. CDR3 in DNA: TGCGCCAGCAGCTCCCTGGGGGCTCATGGAAACACCATATATTTT. Protein: CASSSLGAHGNTIYF.

This clone has just a few counts. The V gene is TRBV6-1, the J gene TRBJ1-3, with D hard to call. The CDR3 runs 13 residues. The V end was cut by 11 bases, the J end by 7 bases, with 18 bases between. Germline V gives CDR1 MNHNS, CDR2 SASEGT. The CDR3 here is CAGSADQANTIYF. DNA for the CDR3: TGTGCCGGATCCGCGGATCAAGCGAACACCATATATTTT.

This sequence joins TRBV6-5 and TRBJ2-3; TRBD1 might be the D (6 bases). Germline assignment: CDR1 MNHEY and CDR2 SVGAGI. This CDR3 is built from 14 residues. The V and J ends lost 5 bases and 0 bases respectively, with 9 bases between them. The CDR3 DNA reads as TGTGCCAGCAGTCGGACAGTAAGCACAGATACGCAGTATTTT. This encodes CASSRTVSTDTQYF.

In its sample, this clone was seen once. V gene TRBV11-2 combines with J gene TRBJ2-7, with D tentatively TRBD1 (7 bases). The V gene lost 1 base and the J gene lost 2 bases, with 24 bases spanning the gap. The CDR3 contains 19 residues. Germline lookup yields CDR1 SGHAT and CDR2 FQNNGV. DNA of the CDR3: TGTGCCAGCAGCTTAGGCGGGACAGTTATCCGAAGGGCAACCTACGAGCAGTACTTC. As protein: CASSLGGTVIRRATYEQYF.

The gene calls are TRBV6-5 and TRBJ1-2; 7 bases map to TRBD1. The CDR3 runs 15 residues. From germline, CDR1 is MNHEY and CDR2 SVGAGI. J was trimmed by 4 bases and V by 0 bases; bases with no gene match: 5. This CDR3 is CASSYSQGQLYGYTF. The CDR3 DNA reads as TGTGCCAGCAGTTACTCACAGGGGCAACTCTATGGCTACACCTTC.

This sequence joins TRBV28 and TRBJ2-7; the D gene is possibly TRBD2 (5 bases). V was shortened by 4 bases and J by 1 base, with 17 bases between the two germline ends. The germline V gene encodes CDR1 MDHEN and CDR2 SYDVKM. The CDR3 spans 16 residues. This CDR3 is CASSSSSFGGSYEQYF. The CDR3 coding sequence is TGTGCCAGCAGTTCGTCATCGTTTGGAGGTTCCTACGAGCAGTACTTC.

J is TRBJ2-5 and V is TRBV18; 7 nucleotides align to TRBD1. CDR3 length: 14 residues. Germline CDR1 reads KGHSH; CDR2 reads LQKENI. Trimming at V came to 3 bases and at J to 4 bases, leaving 5 bases not matched to a gene. The CDR3 region has the DNA TGTGCCAGCTCACCCGGGACAGCCGCAGAGACCCAGTACTTC. Amino acid sequence: CASSPGTAAETQYF. The whole variable domain, filled in from reference TRBV18 and TRBJ2-5, reads NAGVMQNPRHLVRRRGQEARLRCSPMKGHSHVYWYRQLPEEGLKFMVYLQKENIIDESGMPKERFSAEFPKEGPSILRIQQVVRGDSAAYFCASSPGTAAETQYFGPGTRLLVL.

The rearrangement joins TRBV5-4 to TRBJ2-1; 8 bases align to TRBD2. V lost 0 bases, J lost 1 base, and 3 bases stayed unmatched. The CDR3 consists of 16 residues. Per germline, CDR1 SGHNT and CDR2 YYREEE (reference sequence). This CDR3 is CASSLAGGGSYNEQFF. As DNA, the CDR3 is TGTGCCAGCAGCTTGGCCGGGGGGGGATCCTACAATGAGCAGTTCTTC.

This sequence joins TRBV5-6 and TRBJ1-6, with 7 bases fitting TRBD1. The trim removed 1 base at V and 1 base at J, leaving 5 bases unmatched. CDR3 length: 17 amino acids. CDR1 is SGHDT, CDR2 YYEEEE, per germline. The CDR3 sequence is CASSLLAGGSYNSPLHF. CDR3 DNA: TGTGCCAGCAGCTTGTTGGCAGGGGGTTCCTATAATTCACCCCTCCACTTT.

The chain carries TRBV11-2 and TRBJ1-2, with D possibly being TRBD1 (5 bases). Per the germline V gene, CDR1 is SGHAT and CDR2 is FQNNGV. The length of the CDR3 is 16 residues. Between the trimmed V and J ends, which lost 2 bases and 3 bases, there was a span of 16 bases. Here the CDR3 DNA reads TGTGCCAGCAGCTTATCTTTTAACGGACAACACTATGGCTACACCTTC. It is translated as CASSLSFNGQHYGYTF.

The chain recombines TRBV30 with TRBJ1-2; tentatively, D is TRBD1 (5 bases). Germline CDR1 and CDR2: GTSNPN and SVGIG (reference sequence). Trimming removed 4 bases at V and 4 bases at J, with 16 bases between. The CDR3 sequence is 14 residues long. CDR3 residues: CAWTTTATAYGYTF. Here the CDR3 DNA reads TGTGCCTGGACCACCACGGCGACAGCCTATGGCTACACCTTC.

In DNA, the CDR3 is TGTGCCAGCAGTTCTACTATCAATTGGGAGACCCAGTACTTC. Amino acids: CASSSTINWETQYF. The chain employs TRBV6-5 and TRBJ2-5; D is undetermined. Trimming left V 4 bases short and J 5 bases short, with 14 bases between. This CDR3 comprises 14 residues. Germline V gene sequence: CDR1 MNHEY, CDR2 SVGAGI.

The sample holds one count of this clone. The chain uses TRBV7-7 and TRBJ1-1; TRBD1 might be the D (5 bases). Germline CDR1 SSHAT, CDR2 FNYEAQ (reference sequence). V was cut by 2 bases and J by 2 bases, with 6 bases left in between. The CDR3 has 13 amino acids. CDR3 protein: CASSLRGNTEAFF. DNA of the CDR3: TGTGCCAGCAGCTTAAGGGGAAACACTGAAGCTTTCTTT.

The chain uses TRBV5-1 and TRBJ2-7; 7 nucleotides agree with TRBD2. The trim removed 0 bases at V and 0 bases at J, leaving 3 bases unmatched. CDR3 length: 15 residues. Germline lookup yields CDR1 SGHRS and CDR2 YFSETQ. CDR3 region: CASSLGLALSYEQYF. CDR3 DNA: TGCGCCAGCAGCTTGGGACTAGCCCTCTCCTACGAGCAGTACTTC.

The V call is TRBV4-1, the J call TRBJ2-2; D unclear. CDR3 length: 13 amino acids. Germline V gene sequence: CDR1 MGHRA, CDR2 YSYEKL. Trimming left V 2 bases short and J 6 bases short, with 7 bases between. The CDR3 nucleotides are TGCGCCAGCAGCCAACAAAACTCCGGGGAGCTGTTTTTT. Amino acids: CASSQQNSGELFF.

The rearrangement uses TRBV30 and TRBJ1-2; 8 positions agree with TRBD1. The CDR3 consists of 13 residues. Germline V gene data show CDR1 as GTSNPN and CDR2 as SVGIG (reference sequence). V gave up 2 bases and J gave up 7 bases; unmatched junction bases: 6. CDR3 protein: CAWSSTGVGGYTF. DNA for the CDR3: TGTGCCTGGAGTTCGACAGGGGTCGGTGGCTACACCTTC. Full variable domain (remainder filled in from reference TRBV30 and TRBJ1-2): SQTIHQWPATLVQPVGSPLSLECTVEGTSNPNLYWYRQAAGRGLQLLFYSVGIGQISSEVPQNLSASRPQDRQFILSSKKLLLSDSGFYLCAWSSTGVGGYTFGSGTRLTVV.

V gene TRBV5-8 combines with J gene TRBJ1-4; 9 bases are a match to TRBD1. CDR1 and CDR2 from the germline V gene are SGHTS and YDEGEE. The CDR3 spans 16 residues. J lost 8 bases, V lost 0 bases, and 8 bases had no gene match. The CDR3 coding sequence is TGTGCCAGCAGCTTGGCAGCGGGACAGGGCAGGGAAAAACTGTTTTTT. Amino acid sequence: CASSLAAGQGREKLFF.

This chain joins TRBV6-1 and TRBJ1-6, with 9 bases identical to TRBD1. The CDR3 is made up of 16 amino acids. Germline assignment: CDR1 MNHNS and CDR2 SASEGT. J lost 10 bases, V lost 3 bases, and 10 bases had no gene match. The CDR3 spells CASSETVGTGYSPLHF. DNA for the CDR3: TGTGCCAGCAGTGAGACCGTGGGGACAGGGTACTCACCCCTCCACTTT.

This chain links TRBV14 with TRBJ1-1; 9 bases align to TRBD1. This CDR3 spans 16 amino acids. With V trimmed by 3 bases and J by 5 bases, 10 bases remained unmatched. Germline loops: CDR1 SGHDN, CDR2 FVKESK. The CDR3 nucleotides read TGTGCCAGCAGCCACCTAACAGGGGGCGCGAGAACTGAAGCTTTCTTT. This sequence encodes CASSHLTGGARTEAFF.

This sequence joins TRBV6-5 and TRBJ2-3; D possibly corresponds to TRBD2 (6 bases). Germline assignment: CDR1 MNHEY and CDR2 SVGAGI. V was cut by 4 bases and J by 2 bases, with 13 bases left in between. The CDR3 sequence is 15 residues long. The CDR3 spells CASSSTSGVTDTQYF. The CDR3 bases are TGTGCCAGCAGTTCGACTAGTGGGGTCACAGATACGCAGTATTTT.

The CDR3 bases are TGTGCCAGCAGCTTAGTACAGGGGCTCTCTGGGGCCAACGTCCTGACTTTC. It codes for CASSLVQGLSGANVLTF. V and J are TRBV7-8 and TRBJ2-6, with 7 bases matching TRBD1. The CDR3 has 17 amino acids. Germline trimming cut 1 base from V and 0 bases from J; bases unmatched to any gene: 3. Germline CDR1 and CDR2: SGHVS and FQNEAQ.

This chain links TRBV5-1 with TRBJ2-5; no clear D gene. The CDR3 loop spans 14 amino acids. V gave up 4 bases and J gave up 3 bases, with 13 bases separating them. Germline CDR1 SGHRS, CDR2 YFSETQ. The CDR3 here is CASSTIPLKETQYF. The CDR3 DNA reads as TGCGCCAGCAGCACAATTCCTTTAAAAGAGACCCAGTACTTC.

This clone showed up just once. V is TRBV5-1 and J is TRBJ1-1; D remains unclear. The CDR3 has 12 amino acids. Germline assignment: CDR1 SGHRS and CDR2 YFSETQ. Trimming pared 4 bases from V and 5 bases from J, leaving 9 bases between. CDR3 loop: CASSPEGTEAFF. The CDR3, as DNA: TGCGCCAGCAGCCCCGAGGGTACTGAAGCTTTCTTT. The variable domain in full, with the rest retrieved from reference TRBV5-1 and TRBJ1-1, is KAGVTQTPRYLIKTRGQQVTLSCSPISGHRSVSWYQQTPGQGLQFLFEYFSETQRNKGNFPGRFSGRQFSNSRSEMNVSTLELGDSALYLCASSPEGTEAFFGQGTRLTVV.